This is a list of T cell receptor beta chains from one sample in a study of cytomegalovirus exposure and HLA in healthy donors. Profiling relied on immunoSEQ multiplex PCR, and the TCRdb table lists in-frame clones only, not all of them. This sample has 100,000 to 150,000 clones, with roughly nine tenths found just once. Sequencing was carried out using PBMCs. Receptor source: a woman younger than 30 in good health and CMV-seronegative. CDR3s leave out the opening cysteine and the closing phenylalanine or tryptophan. Each record gives: V gene, J gene, CDR3 protein.

V gene: TRBV2; J gene: TRBJ2-7; CDR3 protein: ASSGGASYEQY
V gene: TRBV18; J gene: TRBJ2-4; CDR3 protein: ASSQTTGQSNIQY
V gene: TRBV18; J gene: TRBJ1-6; CDR3 protein: ASSPNRQQGGHSPLH
V gene: TRBV10-3; J gene: TRBJ2-7; CDR3 protein: AISGDRGSAIGQTYEQY
V gene: TRBV1; J gene: TRBJ2-5; CDR3 protein: TSSQVLGACMETQY
V gene: TRBV6-5; J gene: TRBJ1-2; CDR3 protein: ASSYSGNSYGYT
V gene: TRBV25-1; J gene: TRBJ1-1; CDR3 protein: ASTLRSETEAF
V gene: TRBV6-6; J gene: TRBJ2-7; CDR3 protein: ASSPPGTYEQY
V gene: TRBV6-1; J gene: TRBJ1-2; CDR3 protein: ASSERQTLYGYT
V gene: TRBV9; J gene: TRBJ1-3; CDR3 protein: ASSARHRSSGNTIY
V gene: TRBV7-3; J gene: TRBJ2-2; CDR3 protein: ASSLQGDTGELF
V gene: TRBV9; J gene: TRBJ2-1; CDR3 protein: ASSETPDRPNTQF
V gene: TRBV5-1; J gene: TRBJ2-3; CDR3 protein: ASSLEGRVVDTQY
V gene: TRBV9; J gene: TRBJ2-4; CDR3 protein: ASSVVPTGGDIQY
V gene: TRBV6-6; J gene: TRBJ2-7; CDR3 protein: ASRMDRSSYEQY
V gene: TRBV6-1; J gene: TRBJ2-2; CDR3 protein: ASSEARGGWHTGELF
V gene: TRBV7-6; J gene: TRBJ1-3; CDR3 protein: ASSLETPSRGSGNTIY
V gene: TRBV11-2; J gene: TRBJ1-1; CDR3 protein: ASAQVVNTEAF
V gene: TRBV5-1; J gene: TRBJ2-1; CDR3 protein: ASSLGQVYNEQF
V gene: TRBV27; J gene: TRBJ1-1; CDR3 protein: ASTPGQGMEAF
V gene: TRBV7-2; J gene: TRBJ2-7; CDR3 protein: ASSLARERRWQY
V gene: TRBV5-6; J gene: TRBJ2-7; CDR3 protein: ASSLIPMVAGSYEQY
V gene: TRBV18; J gene: TRBJ2-7; CDR3 protein: ASSPETRNEQY
V gene: TRBV7-2; J gene: TRBJ2-7; CDR3 protein: ASSLEGGRTYEQY
V gene: TRBV6-1; J gene: TRBJ1-3; CDR3 protein: ASSLDTFSGNTIY
V gene: TRBV27; J gene: TRBJ1-5; CDR3 protein: ASSSHSNQPQH
V gene: TRBV6-6; J gene: TRBJ1-5; CDR3 protein: ASMAGNNQPQH
V gene: TRBV7-2; J gene: TRBJ2-4; CDR3 protein: ASSLTRAIQY
V gene: TRBV7-8; J gene: TRBJ1-4; CDR3 protein: ASSPLNRGNEKLF
V gene: TRBV27; J gene: TRBJ1-6; CDR3 protein: ASSRIPQGGPNSPLH
V gene: TRBV6-1; J gene: TRBJ1-6; CDR3 protein: AILNSRTGNSPLH
V gene: TRBV10-3; J gene: TRBJ2-7; CDR3 protein: AINRDGSSYEQY
V gene: TRBV7-6; J gene: TRBJ2-7; CDR3 protein: ASSLDRGFEY
V gene: TRBV29-1; J gene: TRBJ1-1; CDR3 protein: SVYSKGMVGAF
V gene: TRBV6-1; J gene: TRBJ1-2; CDR3 protein: ASSEVGAGYT
V gene: TRBV14; J gene: TRBJ2-7; CDR3 protein: ASSQERATEQY
V gene: TRBV7-6; J gene: TRBJ2-7; CDR3 protein: ASSLFFVGGGGPISYEQY
V gene: TRBV7-9; J gene: TRBJ1-5; CDR3 protein: ASSLALPTGEENQPQH
V gene: TRBV6-1; J gene: TRBJ2-1; CDR3 protein: ASTRDRQGEQF
V gene: TRBV7-6; J gene: TRBJ1-6; CDR3 protein: ASSPEPITGTGVNSPLH
V gene: TRBV10-1; J gene: TRBJ2-3; CDR3 protein: ASSDPGGTGMTDTQY
V gene: TRBV9; J gene: TRBJ1-3; CDR3 protein: ASSPQGRGSGNTIY
V gene: TRBV5-5; J gene: TRBJ1-2; CDR3 protein: ASSLVSSNYGYT
V gene: TRBV9; J gene: TRBJ2-5; CDR3 protein: ASSVAGGWGQETQY
V gene: TRBV25-1; J gene: TRBJ1-2; CDR3 protein: ASSRTGGVGGYT
V gene: TRBV27; J gene: TRBJ1-1; CDR3 protein: ASSGGPEAF
V gene: TRBV25-1; J gene: TRBJ1-5; CDR3 protein: ASGEQGSNQPQH
V gene: TRBV21-1; J gene: TRBJ1-5; CDR3 protein: ASSRTRTGIVVGAQPQH
V gene: TRBV5-1; J gene: TRBJ2-1; CDR3 protein: ASSGLAGGNNEQF
V gene: TRBV4-2; J gene: TRBJ2-5; CDR3 protein: ASSRGTSGGEETQY
V gene: TRBV27; J gene: TRBJ1-1; CDR3 protein: ASRSGHAAF
V gene: TRBV9; J gene: TRBJ1-5; CDR3 protein: ASSSGGAKDQPQH
V gene: TRBV7-2; J gene: TRBJ2-3; CDR3 protein: ASSQFGTDTQY
V gene: TRBV12-5; J gene: TRBJ2-2; CDR3 protein: ASASAGVNTGELF
V gene: TRBV2; J gene: TRBJ2-2; CDR3 protein: ASSLRGVSQGTGELF
V gene: TRBV18; J gene: TRBJ2-7; CDR3 protein: ASSPPGTIYYEQY
V gene: TRBV6-6; J gene: TRBJ1-2; CDR3 protein: ASSYPQGSVGYT
V gene: TRBV29-1; J gene: TRBJ1-4; CDR3 protein: SVAPGGEKLF
V gene: TRBV15; J gene: TRBJ2-1; CDR3 protein: ATSRGSGGSYNEQF